One and the same sample provided the 24 T cell receptor beta chains below, sequenced in a study of blood T cell repertoires in COVID-19. Repertoires were generated with immunoSEQ multiplex PCR, while TCRdb's copy carries only in-frame clones and drops some. The sample holds some 300,000 clones; 90% are singletons and the top ten take 0.95% to 1.3%. Sequencing was carried out using peripheral blood. Receptors were obtained from a woman in her forties with COVID-19, enrolled during active disease.

The chain couples TRBV7-2 to TRBJ1-5; 7 nucleotides agree with TRBD1. Germline CDR1 SGHTA, CDR2 FQGNSA. The CDR3 has 15 amino acids. J gave up 1 base and V 8 bases, and 8 bases lay outside the gene matches. The CDR3 bases are TGTGCCAGCCGGACAGGAAAAGGCAGCAATCAGCCCCAGCATTTT. This codes for CASRTGKGSNQPQHF.

Comments on this clone: Other DNA variants within this sample encode the same CDR3. The gene calls are TRBV7-9 and TRBJ1-2; 7 positions match TRBD1. Germline loops: CDR1 SEHNR, CDR2 FQNEAQ (reference sequence). This CDR3 is 13 amino acids long. V dropped 3 bases and J dropped 5; count of bases not matched to a gene: 3. The DNA of the CDR3 is TGTGCCAGCAGCTTGGGGACAGCTTATGGCTACACCTTC. It yields the protein CASSLGTAYGYTF.

The rearrangement joins TRBV28 to TRBJ2-2, with a possible D match to TRBD1 (5 bases). Germline V CDR1 and CDR2: MDHEN, SYDVKM. The V gene lost 5 bases and the J gene lost 2 bases, with 9 bases spanning the gap. The CDR3 sequence is 14 residues long. CDR3 in amino acids: CASSKGPNTGELFF. For the CDR3, the DNA is TGTGCCAGCAGTAAGGGGCCCAACACCGGGGAGCTGTTTTTT.

The V gene is TRBV27, the J gene TRBJ2-3; 9 positions agree with TRBD1. V shed 5 bases and J 6 bases; nucleotides not matched to a gene: 15. The V gene's germline CDR1 is MNHEY and CDR2 SMNVEV (reference sequence). The CDR3 covers 17 residues. CDR3 DNA sequence: TGTGCCAGCAGTCTCCTATCACAGGGGGCGGTGAGGGATACGCAGTATTTT. It encodes CASSLLSQGAVRDTQYF.

This sequence joins TRBV5-1 and TRBJ2-1, with 7 positions matching TRBD2. In germline, CDR1 is SGHRS, CDR2 YFSETQ. This CDR3 contains 15 residues. With V trimmed by 2 bases and J by 3 bases, 5 bases remained unmatched. DNA of the CDR3: TGCGCCAGCAGCTTAGGCCTAGCGGACTACAATGAGCAGTTCTTC. It codes for CASSLGLADYNEQFF. Filled out from reference TRBV5-1 and TRBJ2-1, the complete variable domain reads KAGVTQTPRYLIKTRGQQVTLSCSPISGHRSVSWYQQTPGQGLQFLFEYFSETQRNKGNFPGRFSGRQFSNSRSEMNVSTLELGDSALYLCASSLGLADYNEQFFGPGTRLTVL.

This clone occurred once. This chain connects TRBV13 to TRBJ2-2, with a possible D match to TRBD1 (6 bases). CDR1 PRHDT and CDR2 FYEKMQ come from the germline V gene (reference sequence). This CDR3 comprises 17 residues. V was cut by 4 bases and J by 3 bases, with 18 bases left in between. The CDR3 sequence is CASSSNPGTSYTGELFF. The CDR3 bases are TGTGCCAGCAGCTCCAATCCCGGGACATCTTACACCGGGGAGCTGTTTTTT.

The CDR3 reads CSVQVGDQPQHF. CDR3 sequence (DNA): TGCAGCGTTCAGGTAGGGGATCAGCCCCAGCATTTT. The V and J genes are TRBV29-1 and TRBJ1-5, with D possibly TRBD1 on 5 matching bases. Per the germline V gene, CDR1 is SQVTM and CDR2 is ANQGSEA. Trimming pared 5 bases from V and 5 bases from J, leaving 10 bases between. CDR3 length: 12 residues.

This clone was observed a few times. CDR3 amino acids: CASSSVTGGSGNTIYF. In DNA form, the CDR3 reads TGTGCCAGCAGTTCCGTGACAGGGGGTTCTGGAAACACCATATATTTT. This chain joins TRBV6-6 and TRBJ1-3, with TRBD1 identical over 9 bases. The CDR3 length is 16 residues. The V segment lost 4 bases and the J segment 1 base; nucleotides outside the gene matches: 5. Germline CDR1 is MNHNY and CDR2 is SVGAGI (reference sequence).

The chain joins TRBV5-1 to TRBJ1-3; D remains unclear. Per the germline V gene, CDR1 is SGHRS and CDR2 is YFSETQ. With 2 bases removed from V and 5 bases from J, the gap between germline ends came to 17 bases. The CDR3 contains 16 residues. CDR3 region: CASSFSVQEGRNTIYF. For the CDR3, the DNA is TGCGCCAGCAGCTTCTCGGTTCAGGAGGGCAGAAACACCATATATTTT.

The chain joins TRBV9 to TRBJ2-6; possible D gene TRBD1, 5 bases. V lost 1 base, J lost 0 bases, and 11 bases lay in between. The CDR3 spans 17 residues. Germline V gives CDR1 SGDLS, CDR2 YYNGEE. The CDR3 here is CASSVYDRSSGANVLTF. The CDR3 DNA sequence: TGTGCCAGCAGCGTATACGACAGATCCTCTGGGGCCAACGTCCTGACTTTC.

The chain employs TRBV11-3 and TRBJ1-1; a possible D gene is TRBD1 (5 bases). This CDR3 comprises 13 residues. The V and J ends lost 4 bases and 2 bases respectively, with 8 bases between them. The germline CDR1 and CDR2 sequences are SGHNT and YENEEA. The CDR3, as DNA: TGTGCCAGCAGCTCAGACAGTAACACTGAAGCTTTCTTT. Translation gives CASSSDSNTEAFF.

The chain is built from TRBV6-5 and TRBJ2-2; 9 bases match TRBD1. The V and J ends lost 2 bases and 4 bases, in that order; junction bases with no gene match: 5. CDR3 length: 16 amino acids. Germline CDR1 and CDR2: MNHEY and SVGAGI. The CDR3 reads CASSYPGTGLTGELFF. The CDR3 DNA sequence: TGTGCCAGCAGTTACCCCGGGACAGGGCTCACCGGGGAGCTGTTTTTT.

J is TRBJ1-6 and V is TRBV7-9; the D gene is possibly TRBD1 (5 bases). Germline V CDR1 and CDR2: SEHNR, FQNEAQ (reference sequence). This CDR3 spans 16 amino acids. Trimming left V 3 bases short and J 7 bases short, with 16 bases between. This CDR3 is CASSFGGRVGNSPLHF. The CDR3 nucleotides are TGTGCCAGCAGCTTTGGGGGGAGGGTAGGGAATTCACCCCTCCACTTT.

CDR3 DNA: TGTGCCAGCAGCGACCGACAGTTCTTTAATTCACCCCTCCACTTT. It encodes CASSDRQFFNSPLHF. This chain uses TRBV9 with TRBJ1-6; tentative D call: TRBD1 (5 bases). Germline V gene sequence: CDR1 SGDLS, CDR2 YYNGEE. There are 15 residues in the CDR3. V was cut by 3 bases and J by 6 bases, with 13 bases left in between.

In its sample, this clone was seen once. The chain couples TRBV7-3 to TRBJ1-2; 12 bases agree with TRBD1. The germline V gene has CDR1 SGHTA and CDR2 FQGTGA. This CDR3 spans 16 amino acids. V lost 0 bases, J lost 7 bases, and 6 bases stayed unmatched. The CDR3 region has the DNA TGTGCCAGCAGCTTAACGCCGGGACAGGGGGCCGGTGGCTACACCTTC. Its protein product is CASSLTPGQGAGGYTF.

The gene calls are TRBV4-1 and TRBJ1-5; 7 nucleotides align to TRBD1. Germline lookup yields CDR1 MGHRA and CDR2 YSYEKL. The junction had 7 bases not matched to a gene; V was cut back by 1 base and J by 13 bases. The CDR3 loop spans 13 amino acids. The CDR3, as DNA: TGCGCCAGCAGCCAAGTTGCACAGGGGAGTCAGCATTTT. As protein: CASSQVAQGSQHF.

This chain connects TRBV5-4 to TRBJ2-3; 10 nucleotides align to TRBD1. Germline assignment: CDR1 SGHNT and CDR2 YYREEE (reference sequence). Trimming removed 3 bases from V and 6 bases from J; junction bases left unmatched: 13. The CDR3 runs 17 residues. The CDR3 loop reads CASSSWTGGRRPDTQYF. CDR3 coding DNA: TGTGCCAGCAGCTCATGGACAGGGGGGCGCCGCCCGGATACGCAGTATTTT.

V usage is TRBV6-5 and J usage is TRBJ1-2; 7 nucleotides line up with TRBD1. Looked up from germline, CDR1 is MNHEY and CDR2 is SVGAGI. The V and J ends lost 9 bases and 1 base, in that order; junction bases with no gene match: 11. This CDR3 spans 15 amino acids. This chain's CDR3 is CASTRDSPINYGYTF. The CDR3 coding sequence is TGTGCCAGTACGCGGGACAGCCCCATTAACTATGGCTACACCTTC.

This chain links TRBV6-1 with TRBJ2-7; 8 nucleotides agree with TRBD1. V was clipped by 1 base and J by 2 bases; unmatched bases: 4. Germline V gene data show CDR1 as MNHNS and CDR2 as SASEGT. The CDR3 spans 15 residues. Here the CDR3 DNA reads TGTGCCAGCAGTGAAGACCCGACAGGGGCCTACGAGCAGTACTTC. It specifies CASSEDPTGAYEQYF.

The chain recombines TRBV19 with TRBJ2-2, with 7 bases fitting TRBD2. Germline assignment: CDR1 LNHDA and CDR2 SQIVND (reference sequence). The CDR3 consists of 16 residues. Unmatched junction bases numbered 13, after V lost 7 bases and J lost 5 bases. The CDR3 spells CASTLGARGGTGELFF. The CDR3 region has the DNA TGTGCCAGTACCCTCGGGGCGCGGGGAGGGACCGGGGAGCTGTTTTTT. The whole variable domain, remainder taken from reference TRBV19 and TRBJ2-2, is DGGITQSPKYLFRKEGQNVTLSCEQNLNHDAMYWYRQDPGQGLRLIYYSQIVNDFQKGDIAEGYSVSREKKESFPLTVTSAQKNPTAFYLCASTLGARGGTGELFFGEGSRLTVL.

This clone was found many times. CDR3 amino acids: CASRKGQGANIQYF. CDR3 DNA: TGTGCCAGCCGCAAGGGACAGGGGGCCAACATTCAGTACTTC. J is TRBJ2-4 and V is TRBV7-9, with TRBD1 matching over 12 bases. This CDR3 contains 14 residues. The V and J ends lost 8 bases and 7 bases, in that order; junction bases with no gene match: 6. The germline CDR1 and CDR2 sequences are SEHNR and FQNEAQ (reference sequence).

This chain connects TRBV15 to TRBJ1-3; 9 nucleotides agree with TRBD1. V lost 0 bases, J lost 7 bases, and 7 bases stayed unmatched. Germline lookup yields CDR1 LNHNV and CDR2 YYDKDF (reference sequence). The length of the CDR3 is 16 residues. The DNA for the CDR3 is TGTGCCACCAGCAGAGATCGGGGACAGGGAGGTAACACCATATATTTT. This gives the protein CATSRDRGQGGNTIYF.

The chain employs TRBV28 and TRBJ1-2; TRBD1 aligns across 10 bases. The ends lost 5 bases at V and 6 bases at J; junction bases unmatched: 9. The CDR3 contains 15 residues. Per germline, CDR1 MDHEN and CDR2 SYDVKM. For the CDR3, the DNA is TGTGCCAGCAGTCAGTCGGGACAGGGGATCCATGGCTACACCTTC. Its protein product is CASSQSGQGIHGYTF.

The rearrangement joins TRBV10-3 to TRBJ1-2; tentatively, D is TRBD1 (5 bases). Trimming left V 3 bases short and J 3 bases short, with 14 bases between. Germline assignment: CDR1 ENHRY and CDR2 SYGVKD. The length of the CDR3 is 15 residues. The CDR3 DNA reads as TGTGCCATCAGTGAAGACGGGGGACTAGACTATGGCTACACCTTC. Translating gives CAISEDGGLDYGYTF.